This T cell receptor beta chain was captured by sequencing in a study of control samples from healthy donors and cancer patients. Profiled with immunoSEQ multiplex PCR; TCRdb holds only in-frame clones, not every one. The sample has about 100,000 clones, roughly 90% seen once; the top ten hold 15% to 20%. Relative to its sample, this clone is large. J was trimmed by 0 bases and V by 11 bases; bases with no gene match: 5. Germline V gene sequence: CDR1 SNHLY, CDR2 FYNNEI. The CDR3 runs 13 residues. The TCR comes from a woman aged 45 to 65 in good health. The rearrangement joins TRBV2 to TRBJ2-7; 9 nucleotides agree with TRBD2. The source material was blood. The CDR3 nucleotides read TGTGCCGGCGAGACTAGCGGCTCCTACGAGCAGTACGTC. Amino acids: CAGETSGSYEQYV.